This record looks at one TCR beta chain sequence and its context. No antigen is known for it. Only in-frame clones appear in the TCRdb table, and some are missing; sequencing was by immunoSEQ multiplex PCR. There are 1,500,000 or so clones in the sample; 95% to 97% occur only once, and about 1.2% lies in the top ten. This sample is part of a study of shared clonotypes between healthy human individuals. Germline CDR1 SGHTA, CDR2 FQGNSA. This CDR3 comprises 15 residues. V gave up 7 bases and J gave up 4 bases; unmatched junction bases: 11. Study-level points and caveats: Relative to clonotypes present in all four donors, those not shared had lower generation probabilities. Larger richness was generally estimated for naive than memory subsets.

The receptor comes from a young man in good health. The rearrangement links TRBV7-2 to TRBJ2-5, with 8 bases identical to TRBD2. The sample comprised naive CD4+ T cells sorted from blood. Described subset: CD45RA+ positively selected. The CDR3 is CASNPVAGGVETQYF. The CDR3 DNA reads TGTGCCAGCAACCCGGTCGCGGGAGGTGTAGAGACCCAGTACTTC.